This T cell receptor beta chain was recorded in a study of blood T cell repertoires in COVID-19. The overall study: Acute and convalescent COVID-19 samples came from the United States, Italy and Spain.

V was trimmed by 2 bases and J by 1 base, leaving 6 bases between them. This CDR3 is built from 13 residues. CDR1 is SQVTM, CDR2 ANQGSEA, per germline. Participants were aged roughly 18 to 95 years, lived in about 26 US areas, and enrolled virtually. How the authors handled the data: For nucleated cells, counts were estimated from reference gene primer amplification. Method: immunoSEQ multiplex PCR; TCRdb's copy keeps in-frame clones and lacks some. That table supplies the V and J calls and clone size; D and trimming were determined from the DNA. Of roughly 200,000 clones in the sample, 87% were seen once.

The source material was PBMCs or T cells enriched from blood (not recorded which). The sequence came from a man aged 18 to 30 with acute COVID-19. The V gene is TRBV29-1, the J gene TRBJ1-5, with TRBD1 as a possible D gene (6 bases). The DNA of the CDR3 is TGCAGCGTTGAACAGGGGAGCAATCAGCCCCAGCATTTT. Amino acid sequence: CSVEQGSNQPQHF.